This is a list of T cell receptor beta chains from one sample in a study of shared clonotypes between healthy human individuals. The assay was immunoSEQ multiplex PCR, and TCRdb's table has in-frame clones only and misses some. Of about 1.4 million clones detected, approximately 96% appear once; the ten largest clones hold roughly 1.2%. The sequencing sample was made of naive CD4+ T cells sorted from blood. The receptors shown here come from a man younger than 45 in good health. The CDR3 runs from the conserved cysteine through the conserved F or W. Each record gives: clone size, J gene, V gene, D gene, CDR3 DNA, CDR3 protein. D genes are given only for firm matches. Clone sizes are given selectively: once, few, many, or a class where the clone is expanded.

.,TRBJ1-1,TRBV27,TRBD1,TGTGCCAGCAGCCACAGGGGGCAGGGGTACACTGAAGCTTTCTTT,CASSHRGQGYTEAFF
.,TRBJ2-2,TRBV6-5,.,TGTGCCAGCAGCTTGTACACCGGGGAGCTGTTTTTT,CASSLYTGELFF
.,TRBJ2-2,TRBV10-2,TRBD1,TGCGCCAGCATAGACAGGGCGTACACCGGGGAGCTGTTTTTT,CASIDRAYTGELFF
once,TRBJ2-1,TRBV7-3,.,TGTGCCAGCAGCCCAAGCGGCAGGATGAATGAGCAGTTCTTC,CASSPSGRMNEQFF
.,TRBJ1-3,TRBV5-5,.,TGTGCCAGCAGCTTGGTTCCAGGGAACTTTGGGGACACCATATATTTT,CASSLVPGNFGDTIYF
.,TRBJ1-5,TRBV9,TRBD1,TGTGCCAGCAGCCCCGTCGGGGACAGGGGCCCTTGGGGCAATCAGCCCCAGCATTTT,CASSPVGDRGPWGNQPQHF
.,TRBJ2-1,TRBV28,.,TGTGCCAGCTTCAGTAGCTCTACTGAGCAGTTCTTC,CASFSSSTEQFF
.,TRBJ2-1,TRBV7-2,.,TGTGCCAGCAGCTTAGACCCACCAGGGCTAGCTCGGTTCTTC,CASSLDPPGLARFF
.,TRBJ2-5,TRBV5-1,.,TGCGCCAGCAGAATCGGCGGGGGCAACCAAGAGACCCAGTACTTC,CASRIGGGNQETQYF
once,TRBJ2-3,TRBV18,.,TGTGCCAGCTCACCATGGGCCGGGAGCACAGATACGCAGTATTTT,CASSPWAGSTDTQYF
.,TRBJ2-1,TRBV19,TRBD2,TGTGCCAGTAGTCCACTCAGACTAGCGGGGGGAACGTGGTTCTTC,CASSPLRLAGGTWFF
.,TRBJ2-1,TRBV18,TRBD2,TGTGCCAGCTCACCAGCTAGCGGGGACGAGCAGTTCTTC,CASSPASGDEQFF
.,TRBJ1-2,TRBV28,.,TGTGCCAGCAGTCTTGAGGGGGGGTCCTATGGCTACACCTTC,CASSLEGGSYGYTF
once,TRBJ2-3,TRBV28,.,TGTGCCAGCAGGGCCCTTAGTCCAGATACGCAGTATTTT,CASRALSPDTQYF
.,TRBJ1-2,TRBV28,.,TGTGCCAGCAGTTTCGGCGGGGAGTACAGGGACCTGTATGGCTACACCTTC,CASSFGGEYRDLYGYTF
.,TRBJ2-5,TRBV5-1,.,TGCGCCAGCAGCCGGTCCGGCGAGACCCAGTACTTC,CASSRSGETQYF
.,TRBJ1-1,TRBV5-4,TRBD1,TGTGCCAGCAGCTCCGCGACAGGGGATCTCGGCACTGAAGCTTTCTTT,CASSSATGDLGTEAFF
.,TRBJ2-7,TRBV7-9,TRBD1,TGTGCCAGCAGCCAACTGGGACAGACGCCGTGGGGCGAGCAGTACTTC,CASSQLGQTPWGEQYF
.,TRBJ2-5,TRBV7-2,TRBD2,TGTGCCAGCAGCTTTAGCGGGATTGAGACCCAGTACTTC,CASSFSGIETQYF
.,TRBJ1-1,TRBV18,.,TGTGCCAGCTCACCAACAGGGTCGGGCACTGAAGCTTTCTTT,CASSPTGSGTEAFF
.,TRBJ2-1,TRBV7-3,TRBD2,TGTGCCAGCAGCTTAATGGGCACTAGCGGCCTATCCTACAATGAGCAGTTCTTC,CASSLMGTSGLSYNEQFF
.,TRBJ1-1,TRBV28,TRBD1,TGTGCCAGCAGTTTGGCCGGGACAGTCCCTGAAGCTTTCTTT,CASSLAGTVPEAFF
once,TRBJ2-1,TRBV10-3,.,TGTGCCATCAGTGGTCCTTCCCGAGGAATAGGACTGGACAATGAGCAGTTCTTC,CAISGPSRGIGLDNEQFF
.,TRBJ2-5,TRBV28,.,TGTGCCAGCAGAAGGGGCGGGGGACAGCAAGAGACCCAGTACTTC,CASRRGGGQQETQYF
.,TRBJ2-2,TRBV9,TRBD1,TGTGCCAGCAGCGTAGACAGGGGGCGATTCGGGGAGCTGTTTTTT,CASSVDRGRFGELFF
.,TRBJ1-2,TRBV25-1,.,TGTGCCAGCAGTGAAACCCGACCGCTTGGCTACACCTTC,CASSETRPLGYTF
once,TRBJ2-1,TRBV6-5,.,TGTGCCAGCAGTTCCAGGGGCTCCTACAATGAGCAGTTCTTC,CASSSRGSYNEQFF
.,TRBJ1-2,TRBV25-1,.,TGTGCCAGCAGTGATGCAGGCCCTGGGGGCTACACCTTC,CASSDAGPGGYTF
.,TRBJ1-2,TRBV11-2,.,TGTGCCAGCGGATCGAACACCTTC,CASGSNTF
.,TRBJ2-7,TRBV5-1,.,TGCGCCAGCAGTCGTATACGGGGAGTAAACTACGAGCAGTACTTC,CASSRIRGVNYEQYF
.,TRBJ1-3,TRBV5-4,.,TGTGCCAGCAGCTTGGGGACACCTGGAAACACCATATATTTT,CASSLGTPGNTIYF
.,TRBJ2-5,TRBV5-1,.,TGCGCCAGCAGCTTGGGAGGCAATCAAGAGACCCAGTACTTC,CASSLGGNQETQYF
.,TRBJ1-2,TRBV6-1,.,TGTGCCAGCAGTGAACCAGGGCCGAACTATGGCTACACCTTC,CASSEPGPNYGYTF
.,TRBJ1-1,TRBV2,.,TGTGCCAGCACCCTCGTAGGCGGTGACACTGAAGCTTTCTTT,CASTLVGGDTEAFF
.,TRBJ1-2,TRBV30,.,TGTGCCTGGAGTTCTTTCTACCGGGGGGCCGACTATGGCTACACCTTC,CAWSSFYRGADYGYTF
.,TRBJ2-7,TRBV5-1,TRBD1,TGCGCCAGCAGCTCAGGGGGCGGCTCCTACGAGCAGTACTTC,CASSSGGGSYEQYF
.,TRBJ2-2,TRBV25-1,.,TGTGCCAGCAGTGAATCTAGGGGCGCGAGCCCCGGGGAGCTGTTTTTT,CASSESRGASPGELFF
.,TRBJ1-1,TRBV2,.,TGTGCCAGCAAGGAAGGTAGGGGTGGGACTGAAGCTTTCTTT,CASKEGRGGTEAFF
.,TRBJ1-1,TRBV10-3,.,TGTGCCATCAGTGAGTCCGGGAGGGCGGGTACTGAAGCTTTCTTT,CAISESGRAGTEAFF
.,TRBJ1-2,TRBV19,TRBD1,TGTGCCAGCTGGACAGGGCTCTATGGCTACACCTTC,CASWTGLYGYTF
.,TRBJ2-1,TRBV10-1,.,TGCGCCAGCAGTGAATCCCAGGGGCGACCCAAGGCTTACAATGAGCAGTTCTTC,CASSESQGRPKAYNEQFF
.,TRBJ2-3,TRBV7-2,TRBD1,TGTGCCAGCAGCAGTAGGCCCGGGACAGGCACAGATACGCAGTATTTT,CASSSRPGTGTDTQYF
.,TRBJ2-7,TRBV7-8,TRBD2,TGTGCCAGCAGCCATTTACCAGGGAGCGGGAGGGTTGACGAGCAGTACTTC,CASSHLPGSGRVDEQYF
.,TRBJ1-1,TRBV15,.,TGTGCCACCAGCAGAGGACAGGTCATGAACACTGAAGCTTTCTTT,CATSRGQVMNTEAFF
.,TRBJ1-1,TRBV20-1,.,TGCAGTGCGGGTCAGAACACTGAAGCTTTCTTT,CSAGQNTEAFF
.,TRBJ2-7,TRBV2,TRBD2,TGTGCCAGCAGGGAAGGACTAGCGGTACTCTACGAGCAGTACTTC,CASREGLAVLYEQYF
once,TRBJ2-1,TRBV4-3,TRBD2,TGCGCCAGCAGCCAAGTACCGGGAGGCGGGAGGGCCGGTGAGCAGTTCTTC,CASSQVPGGGRAGEQFF
.,TRBJ2-7,TRBV10-3,TRBD2,TGTGCCATCAGCGGACTAGCTAATTACGAGCAGTACTTC,CAISGLANYEQYF
.,TRBJ2-3,TRBV30,.,TGTGCCTGGAGTGTAAGTAGCGGAAGCACAGATACGCAGTATTTT,CAWSVSSGSTDTQYF
.,TRBJ2-7,TRBV6-5,.,TGTGCCAGCAGTTACAAGGTTTCCTACGAGCAGTACTTC,CASSYKVSYEQYF